This TCR beta chain appears in the sequencing data of a study of shared clonotypes between healthy human individuals. Study-wide background: Donors had three CD4 naive, three CD4 memory, two CD8 naive and one CD8 memory plate apiece.

This CDR3 has 14 amino acids. Deletions cut 3 bases from V and 5 bases from J, with 8 bases between. The germline V gene has CDR1 LNHDA and CDR2 SQIVND (reference sequence). Turning to this clone: The antigen is undetermined. Other nucleotide sequences from this sample produce the same CDR3.

Study-wide results and limits: Inspection by rarefaction showed sorted-subset sequencing to be incomplete despite large depth.

Using immunoSEQ multiplex PCR, the repertoire was profiled, and TCRdb retains in-frame clones only, with some absent. The table includes 2 million to 3 million clones, around 94% detected once. The rearrangement uses TRBV19 and TRBJ1-6; no definite D call. The material sequenced was naive CD4+ T cells sorted from blood. Subset here: CD45RA+ positively selected. This TCR derives from a man aged 18 to 30 in good health. The CDR3 sequence: CASSMEGDNSPLHF. The DNA of the CDR3 is TGTGCCAGTAGTATGGAAGGAGATAATTCACCCCTCCACTTT.